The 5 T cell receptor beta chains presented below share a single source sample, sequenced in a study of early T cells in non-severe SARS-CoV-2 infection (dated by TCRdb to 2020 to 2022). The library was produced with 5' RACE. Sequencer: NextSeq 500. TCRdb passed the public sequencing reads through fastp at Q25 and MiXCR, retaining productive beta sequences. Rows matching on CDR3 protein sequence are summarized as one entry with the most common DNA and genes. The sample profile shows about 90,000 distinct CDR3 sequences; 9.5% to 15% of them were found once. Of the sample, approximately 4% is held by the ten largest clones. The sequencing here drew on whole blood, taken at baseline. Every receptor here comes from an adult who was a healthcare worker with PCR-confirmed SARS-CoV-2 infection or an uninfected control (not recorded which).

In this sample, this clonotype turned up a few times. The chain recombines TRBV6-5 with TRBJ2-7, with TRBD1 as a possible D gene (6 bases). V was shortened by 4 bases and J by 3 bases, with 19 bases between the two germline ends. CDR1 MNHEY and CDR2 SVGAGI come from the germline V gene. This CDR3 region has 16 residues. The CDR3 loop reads CASSSSGAVGYYEQYF. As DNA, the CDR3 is TGTGCCAGCAGTTCGTCAGGGGCCGTGGGATACTACGAGCAGTACTTC.

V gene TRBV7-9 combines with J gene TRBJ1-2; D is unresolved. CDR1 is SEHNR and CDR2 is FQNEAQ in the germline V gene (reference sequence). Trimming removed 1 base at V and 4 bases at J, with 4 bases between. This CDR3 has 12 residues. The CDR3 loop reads CASSLVSYGYTF. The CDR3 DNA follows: TGTGCCAGCAGCTTAGTAAGCTATGGCTACACCTTC.

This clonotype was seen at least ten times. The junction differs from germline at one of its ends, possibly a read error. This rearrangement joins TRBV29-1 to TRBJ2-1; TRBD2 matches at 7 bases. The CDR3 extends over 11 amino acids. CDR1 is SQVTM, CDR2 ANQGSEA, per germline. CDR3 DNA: TGCAGCGTTGAGGGGGAGGGGCATCGGGCCTTC. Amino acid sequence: CSVEGEGHRAF.

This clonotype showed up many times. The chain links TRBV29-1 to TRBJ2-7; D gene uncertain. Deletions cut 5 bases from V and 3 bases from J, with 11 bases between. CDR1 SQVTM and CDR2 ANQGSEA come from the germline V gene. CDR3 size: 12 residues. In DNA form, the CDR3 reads TGCAGCGTTCGCCGCGCCGACTACGAGCAGTACTTC. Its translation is CSVRRADYEQYF.

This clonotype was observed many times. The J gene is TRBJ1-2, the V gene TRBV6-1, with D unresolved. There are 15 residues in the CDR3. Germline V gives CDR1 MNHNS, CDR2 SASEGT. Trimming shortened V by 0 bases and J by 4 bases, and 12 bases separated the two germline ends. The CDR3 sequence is CASSEASTARYGYTF. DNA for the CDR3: TGTGCCAGCAGTGAAGCGTCGACCGCCCGCTATGGCTACACCTTC.